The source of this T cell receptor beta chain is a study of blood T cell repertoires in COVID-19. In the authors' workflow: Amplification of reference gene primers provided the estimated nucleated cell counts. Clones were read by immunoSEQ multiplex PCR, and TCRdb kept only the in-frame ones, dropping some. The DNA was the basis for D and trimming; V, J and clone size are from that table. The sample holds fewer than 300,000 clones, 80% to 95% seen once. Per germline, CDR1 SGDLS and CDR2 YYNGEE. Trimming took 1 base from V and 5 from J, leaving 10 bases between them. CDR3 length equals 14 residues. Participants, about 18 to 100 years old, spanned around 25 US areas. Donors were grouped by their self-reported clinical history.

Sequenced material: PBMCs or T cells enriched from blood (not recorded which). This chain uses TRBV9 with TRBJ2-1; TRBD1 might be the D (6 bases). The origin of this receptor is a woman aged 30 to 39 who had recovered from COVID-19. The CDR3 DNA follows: TGTGCCAGCAGCGTATTGGGGGCGAACAATGAGCAGTTCTTC. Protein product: CASSVLGANNEQFF.